These 24 T cell receptor beta chains were sequenced from one sample in a study of T-cell reconstitution after alpha-beta-depleted transplantation in children. TCRbeta library construction was performed incorporating unique molecular identifiers. In TCRdb, the PCR reads were re-called with MiXCR into one record per CDR3 protein. The table shows over 85,000 distinct CDR3 sequences, with 10% occurring only once. This material consisted of PBMCs from the stem cell graft donor, taken from the stem cell graft. These receptors were taken from a human donor who donated a stem cell graft to a child with acute lymphoblastic leukemia.

This clonotype came up many times. The chain is built from TRBV5-5 and TRBJ2-5; a weak D match, TRBD2 (6 bases). Trimming took 0 bases from V and 5 from J, leaving 14 bases between them. The CDR3 length is 15 residues. The germline V gene encodes CDR1 SGHKS and CDR2 YYEKEE (reference sequence). The CDR3 region has the DNA TGTGCCAGCAGCTTGGCTCGTGCTAGCGCGGAGACCCAGTACTTC. As protein: CASSLARASAETQYF.

The DNA for the CDR3 is TGTGCCAGCAGTGAAGCTGGGACTAGCGGGGAGGGGTCCAAAAACATTCAGTACTTC. It codes for CASSEAGTSGEGSKNIQYF. The chain links TRBV6-1 to TRBJ2-4; 13 bases line up with TRBD2. In germline, CDR1 is MNHNS, CDR2 SASEGT. The CDR3 has 19 amino acids. Losses at the gene ends were 0 bases for V and 2 bases for J; bases not matched to a gene: 7.

This clonotype was counted at least ten times. The chain is built from TRBV7-2 and TRBJ2-1; no definite D call. Trimming cost V 1 base and J 4 bases, with 8 bases left between them. CDR3 size: 14 residues. CDR1 is SGHTA, CDR2 FQGNSA, per germline. This chain's CDR3 is CASSLDGRYNEQFF. Here the CDR3 DNA reads TGTGCCAGCAGCTTAGACGGCAGATACAATGAGCAGTTCTTC. The full variable domain, rest sourced from reference TRBV7-2 and TRBJ2-1, is GAGVSQSPSNKVTEKGKDVELRCDPISGHTALYWYRQSLGQGLEFLIYFQGNSAPDKSGLPSDRFSAERTGGSVSTLTIQRTQQEDSAVYLCASSLDGRYNEQFFGPGTRLTVL.

This clonotype was seen many times. The gene calls are TRBV9 and TRBJ1-3, with TRBD1 matching 9 bases. This CDR3 has 16 residues. J was trimmed by 4 bases and V by 2 bases; bases with no gene match: 7. From germline, CDR1 is SGDLS and CDR2 YYNGEE. This chain's CDR3 is CASSVGTGLGGNTIYF. The CDR3 DNA sequence: TGTGCCAGCAGCGTTGGGACAGGGCTAGGCGGAAACACCATATATTTT.

In this sample, this clonotype turned up many times. Here the CDR3 DNA reads TGTGCCACCAGCAGAGGGGGGGTCTCCACTGAAGCTTTCTTT. Protein sequence: CATSRGGVSTEAFF. The chain has TRBV15 and TRBJ1-1; a possible D gene is TRBD1 (5 bases). The CDR3 loop spans 14 amino acids. Trimming left V 1 base short and J 4 bases short, with 10 bases between. Germline loops: CDR1 LNHNV, CDR2 YYDKDF (reference sequence). The full variable domain, its missing parts supplied by reference TRBV15 and TRBJ1-1, is DAMVIQNPRYQVTQFGKPVTLSCSQTLNHNVMYWYQQKSSQAPKLLFHYYDKDFNNEADTPDNFQSRRPNTSFCFLDIRSPGLGDTAMYLCATSRGGVSTEAFFGQGTRLTVV.

This clonotype was recorded a few times. V is TRBV7-6 and J is TRBJ2-5; D is possibly TRBD2 (6 bases). The CDR3 extends over 14 amino acids. Germline V CDR1 and CDR2: SGHVS, FNYEAQ. V lost 4 bases and J 3 bases, leaving 12 bases between the germline ends. CDR3 nucleotides: TGTGCCAGCAGCTCCACGGGACTGGAAGAGACCCAGTACTTC. Amino acid sequence: CASSSTGLEETQYF.

The chain couples TRBV30 to TRBJ2-2; D possibly corresponds to TRBD1 (5 bases). This CDR3 spans 16 amino acids. CDR1 is GTSNPN and CDR2 is SVGIG in the germline V gene (reference sequence). V gave up 0 bases and J gave up 0 bases, with 11 bases separating them. CDR3 amino acids: CAWSVPGHANTGELFF. The CDR3 region has the DNA TGTGCCTGGAGTGTACCAGGGCACGCGAACACCGGGGAGCTGTTTTTT.

This clonotype has ten or more counts. The chain combines TRBV6-5 with TRBJ1-6; D gene ambiguous. From germline, CDR1 is MNHEY and CDR2 SVGAGI. The CDR3 contains 15 residues. Trimming removed 0 bases at V and 0 bases at J, with 3 bases between. The CDR3 bases are TGTGCCAGCAGTTACTCGAGCTCCTATAATTCACCCCTCCACTTT. Translation gives CASSYSSSYNSPLHF.

The sample holds many counts of this clonotype. V and J are TRBV15 and TRBJ1-5; D possibly corresponds to TRBD1 (5 bases). Trimming removed 5 bases at V and 1 base at J, with 18 bases between. From germline, CDR1 is LNHNV and CDR2 YYDKDF (reference sequence). This CDR3 is built from 17 residues. The CDR3 region has the DNA TGTGCCACCAGCGATCGTGTCCGGGACTTGAGCAATCAGCCCCAGCATTTT. Translation: CATSDRVRDLSNQPQHF.

The table lists this clonotype with many counts. V usage is TRBV7-8 and J usage is TRBJ1-3; no reliable D call. Germline CDR1 SGHVS, CDR2 FQNEAQ. The germline V and J ends were trimmed by 5 bases and 5 bases, with 16 bases remaining between them. CDR3 length equals 15 residues. The CDR3 spells CASSTRQWLRNTIYF. The CDR3 bases are TGTGCCAGCAGCACCCGGCAGTGGCTCCGAAACACCATATATTTT.

This clonotype was seen ten or more times. The V and J genes are TRBV10-3 and TRBJ2-3; no clear D. V was pared by 6 bases and J by 0 bases, with 19 bases between. This CDR3 is built from 17 residues. The germline V gene encodes CDR1 ENHRY and CDR2 SYGVKD. This CDR3 is CAIRPAILAYSTDTQYF. CDR3 in DNA: TGTGCCATCAGGCCCGCGATTTTGGCATATAGCACAGATACGCAGTATTTT.

This sequence joins TRBV7-2 and TRBJ2-5; 10 nucleotides match TRBD2. CDR3 length: 14 residues. V trimming: 7 bases; J trimming: 5 bases; junction bases outside the gene matches: 7. Germline loops: CDR1 SGHTA, CDR2 FQGNSA. The chain's CDR3 is CASTFSSGGETQYF. CDR3 sequence (DNA): TGTGCCAGCACCTTTTCTAGCGGGGGCGAGACCCAGTACTTC.

This clonotype was found many times. The V gene is TRBV5-1, the J gene TRBJ2-1; 16 nucleotides align to TRBD2. CDR3 size: 19 residues. V lost 4 bases, J lost 2 bases, and 9 bases stayed unmatched. Germline V gives CDR1 SGHRS, CDR2 YFSETQ. CDR3 loop: CASSEGTSGRAFTYNEQFF. CDR3 in DNA: TGCGCCAGCAGCGAAGGGACTAGCGGGAGGGCCTTTACCTACAATGAGCAGTTCTTC.

This clonotype was picked up many times. The J gene is TRBJ2-2, the V gene TRBV7-9; maybe TRBD1 (6 bases). The CDR3 is made up of 15 amino acids. V lost 4 bases and J lost 1, with 10 bases in between. Germline CDR1 reads SEHNR; CDR2 reads FQNEAQ (reference sequence). The CDR3: CASSSWGQNTGELFF. CDR3 DNA: TGTGCCAGCAGCTCGTGGGGACAGAACACCGGGGAGCTGTTTTTT. Complete variable domain (other parts from reference TRBV7-9 and TRBJ2-2): DTGVSQNPRHKITKRGQNVTFRCDPISEHNRLYWYRQTLGQGPEFLTYFQNEAQLEKSRLLSDRFSAERPKGSFSTLEIQRTEQGDSAMYLCASSSWGQNTGELFFGEGSRLTVL.

This clonotype came up many times. The chain couples TRBV28 to TRBJ2-7, with TRBD1 identical over 7 bases. CDR1 is MDHEN, CDR2 SYDVKM, per germline. After removal of 5 bases from V and 2 bases from J, the junction contained 9 bases not matched to a gene. The CDR3 length is 15 residues. Here the CDR3 reads CASSPSGTEPYEQYF. The CDR3 DNA is TGTGCCAGCAGTCCGTCCGGGACAGAACCCTACGAGCAGTACTTC.

This clonotype showed up many times. The chain is built from TRBV5-1 and TRBJ2-7, with TRBD2 matching 10 bases. The CDR3 is made up of 16 amino acids. V lost 2 bases, J lost 0 bases, and 5 bases stayed unmatched. Germline assignment: CDR1 SGHRS and CDR2 YFSETQ. The CDR3: CASSLGSGRASYEQYF. The CDR3 region has the DNA TGCGCCAGCAGCTTAGGAAGCGGGAGGGCCTCCTACGAGCAGTACTTC.

The sample holds many counts of this clonotype. V is TRBV12-3 or TRBV12-4 and J is TRBJ2-3; D remains unclear. This CDR3 contains 14 residues. The ends were cut back, 6 bases at V and 0 bases at J, with 10 bases in the middle. CDR3 sequence reads: CASRLTSSTDTQYF. The CDR3 coding sequence is TGTGCCAGCAGACTGACATCTAGCACAGATACGCAGTATTTT.

A remark on this clonotype: Given a much more abundant clone one base away, this may be a read error. This sequence joins TRBV27 and TRBJ2-7, with D hard to call. Germline V gene sequence: CDR1 MNHEY, CDR2 SMNVEV (reference sequence). This CDR3 contains 14 residues. CDR3 sequence reads: CASSLSSGYYVQYF. The DNA of the CDR3 is TGTGCCAGCAGTTTATCGTCTGGATACTACGTGCAGTACTTC.

At least ten counts were recorded for this clonotype. The chain joins TRBV11-2 to TRBJ2-5; D uncertain. This CDR3 comprises 13 residues. The V and J ends lost 1 base and 2 bases respectively, with 5 bases between them. Germline CDR1 SGHAT, CDR2 FQNNGV. The CDR3 DNA is TGTGCCAGCAGCTTAGTGGGGCAAGAGACCCAGTACTTC. Its translation: CASSLVGQETQYF.

This clonotype came up many times. CDR3 residues: CASTNRRDQPQHF. The CDR3, as DNA: TGTGCCAGCACAAACCGAAGAGATCAGCCCCAGCATTTT. The V gene is TRBV6-1, the J gene TRBJ1-5; D call uncertain. The CDR3 extends over 13 amino acids. Trimming pared 7 bases from V and 5 bases from J, leaving 12 bases between. From germline, CDR1 is MNHNS and CDR2 SASEGT.

The sample holds many counts of this clonotype. The chain joins TRBV20-1 to TRBJ1-4; D is unclear. Germline loops: CDR1 DFQATT, CDR2 SNEGSKA (reference sequence). The CDR3 has 16 residues. V dropped 0 bases and J dropped 0 bases, with 11 bases sitting between them. CDR3 DNA: TGCAGTGCTAGAGATGTAGAGGCAGCAACTAATGAAAAACTGTTTTTT. The encoded protein is CSARDVEAATNEKLFF.

This clonotype was observed many times. The chain links TRBV7-9 to TRBJ1-6, with D possibly matching TRBD1 (5 bases). The CDR3 runs 15 residues. V shed 1 base and J shed 9 bases, with 13 bases lying between them. Germline V gene sequence: CDR1 SEHNR, CDR2 FQNEAQ (reference sequence). For the CDR3, the DNA is TGTGCCAGCAGCTTAGTCGGGGGAAGTTTTTCACCCCTCCACTTT. Its translation is CASSLVGGSFSPLHF.

The chain employs TRBV11-2 and TRBJ2-6; TRBD1 is a possible D gene (5 bases). Trimming pared 5 bases from V and 0 bases from J, leaving 20 bases between. Germline V CDR1 and CDR2: SGHAT, FQNNGV. CDR3 length equals 19 residues. The DNA of the CDR3 is TGTGCCAGCAGCCGAATACCTACCGGGCAGGGCTCTGGGGCCAACGTCCTGACTTTC. This codes for CASSRIPTGQGSGANVLTF.

This clonotype was counted at least ten times. The J gene is TRBJ2-1, the V gene TRBV5-1; 12 nucleotides agree with TRBD2. Looked up from germline, CDR1 is SGHRS and CDR2 is YFSETQ. CDR3 length: 16 amino acids. Trimming cost V 4 bases and J 4 bases; bases outside gene matches: 6. The CDR3: CASSLGTSGPYNEQFF. For the CDR3, the DNA is TGCGCCAGCAGCCTTGGGACTAGCGGGCCTTACAATGAGCAGTTCTTC.